These 27 T cell receptor beta chains were sequenced from one sample in a study of blood T cell repertoires in COVID-19. TCRdb keeps only in-frame clones here, not all; method: immunoSEQ multiplex PCR. The data hold approximately 33,000 clones, with 88% observed a single time. Sample: peripheral blood. The origin of the receptors is a man aged 55 to 70 with COVID-19, enrolled during active disease.

The CDR3, as DNA: TGTGCCAGCAGCCGACGACTAGCGGGAGGGGATTCCTACGAGCAGTACTTC. Its translation: CASSRRLAGGDSYEQYF. The rearrangement links TRBV11-2 to TRBJ2-7, with TRBD2 matching 14 bases. The germline V gene encodes CDR1 SGHAT and CDR2 FQNNGV. This CDR3 spans 17 amino acids. V shed 5 bases, J shed 1 base, and the junction held 7 bases outside the gene matches.

This clone was seen more than once but under ten times. The chain combines TRBV18 with TRBJ2-7; 9 nucleotides line up with TRBD1. The CDR3 length is 17 residues. Germline V gene sequence: CDR1 KGHSH, CDR2 LQKENI. Trimming at V came to 3 bases and at J to 2 bases, leaving 11 bases not matched to a gene. The CDR3 loop is CASSPMGQGTGAYEQYF. The CDR3 DNA reads TGTGCCAGCTCACCTATGGGACAGGGAACAGGAGCCTACGAGCAGTACTTC.

The chain couples TRBV7-6 to TRBJ1-2; 9 bases map to TRBD1. CDR3 length: 16 amino acids. Trimming took 1 base from V and 6 from J; bases not matched to a gene: 9. Germline V gene data show CDR1 as SGHVS and CDR2 as FNYEAQ. Written as DNA, the CDR3 is TGTGCCAGCAGCTTAGAAGGGGACAGGGATTCAGATGGCTACACCTTC. It translates to CASSLEGDRDSDGYTF.

This rearrangement joins TRBV9 to TRBJ2-1; 9 nucleotides match TRBD2. After removal of 3 bases from V and 5 bases from J, the junction contained 9 bases not matched to a gene. This CDR3 comprises 16 residues. The germline V gene has CDR1 SGDLS and CDR2 YYNGEE. CDR3 region: CASSALAGVLDNEQFF. The CDR3 DNA sequence: TGTGCCAGCAGCGCCTTAGCGGGAGTCTTAGACAATGAGCAGTTCTTC.

The chain joins TRBV9 to TRBJ2-2; D gene ambiguous. V was pared by 3 bases and J by 5 bases, with 14 bases between. Germline-derived CDR1 and CDR2 are SGDLS and YYNGEE. The CDR3 has 15 amino acids. CDR3 nucleotides: TGTGCCAGCAGCGCCTCGGTTAGTTTAACCGGGGAGCTGTTTTTT. Translating gives CASSASVSLTGELFF. Drawing the rest from reference TRBV9 and TRBJ2-2, the complete variable domain is DSGVTQTPKHLITATGQRVTLRCSPRSGDLSVYWYQQSLDQGLQFLIQYYNGEERAKGNILERFSAQQFPDLHSELNLSSLELGDSALYFCASSASVSLTGELFFGEGSRLTVL.

The CDR3 DNA reads TGTGCCAGTAGTATCGGACAGGGGCCTCTGGATACGCAGTATTTT. It translates to CASSIGQGPLDTQYF. The chain has TRBV19 and TRBJ2-3; TRBD1 matches 9 bases. After removal of 3 bases from V and 6 bases from J, the junction contained 7 bases not matched to a gene. The germline V gene encodes CDR1 LNHDA and CDR2 SQIVND (reference sequence). The CDR3 loop spans 15 amino acids.

J is TRBJ1-2 and V is TRBV27; tentatively, D is TRBD1 (5 bases). The CDR3 extends over 16 amino acids. Germline-derived CDR1 and CDR2 are MNHEY and SMNVEV (reference sequence). Trimming took off 5 bases at V and 8 bases at J, with 24 bases between the two ends. Here the CDR3 DNA reads TGTGCCAGCAGTGGATCAAACACAGGCGGCGGGGGGGGCTACACCTTC. Its translation: CASSGSNTGGGGGYTF.

In its sample, this clone is medium-sized (0.01 to 0.1%). The CDR3 DNA is TGTGCCAGCAGCGACACAGCTAACTCTGGAAACACCATATATTTT. Encoded protein: CASSDTANSGNTIYF. The chain couples TRBV9 to TRBJ1-3; D unresolved. V dropped 3 bases and J dropped 0 bases, with 10 bases sitting between them. The CDR3 spans 15 residues. CDR1 SGDLS and CDR2 YYNGEE come from the germline V gene.

The chain couples TRBV18 to TRBJ1-5; 7 bases fit TRBD1. V lost 3 bases and J lost 2; bases outside the gene matches: 16. The CDR3 extends over 19 amino acids. Germline V gene data show CDR1 as KGHSH and CDR2 as LQKENI. DNA for the CDR3: TGTGCCAGCTCACCGACAACCCGGACAGGCGTAGGTGGCAATCAGCCCCAGCATTTT. Its translation is CASSPTTRTGVGGNQPQHF.

V usage is TRBV5-1 and J usage is TRBJ2-1; D remains ambiguous. Trimming pared 5 bases from V and 6 bases from J, leaving 12 bases between. Per germline, CDR1 SGHRS and CDR2 YFSETQ. CDR3 length: 13 residues. The CDR3 coding sequence is TGCGCCAGCAGTTCGGGTACGTTCAATGAGCAGTTCTTC. Protein sequence: CASSSGTFNEQFF.

The chain uses TRBV5-1 and TRBJ1-2, with a weak D call TRBD1 (6 bases). Germline lookup yields CDR1 SGHRS and CDR2 YFSETQ. V dropped 1 base and J dropped 8 bases, with 12 bases sitting between them. The CDR3 runs to 13 residues. The CDR3 sequence is CASSLLGAAGYTF. CDR3 DNA: TGCGCCAGCAGCTTGCTGGGGGCAGCGGGCTACACCTTC.

This chain uses TRBV7-2 with TRBJ1-5; TRBD1 matches 7 bases. This CDR3 is built from 14 residues. Germline V CDR1 and CDR2: SGHTA, FQGNSA. V trimming: 3 bases; J trimming: 6 bases; junction bases outside the gene matches: 5. The CDR3 region is CASSFDRATQPQHF. In DNA form, the CDR3 reads TGTGCCAGCAGCTTTGACAGGGCAACTCAGCCCCAGCATTTT.

V and J are TRBV5-1 and TRBJ2-5; D call uncertain. The germline V gene has CDR1 SGHRS and CDR2 YFSETQ. The V end lost 8 bases, the J end lost 2 bases, and 13 bases lay between the germline ends. The CDR3 spans 13 residues. CDR3 in DNA: TGCGCCAGTTCTATTCAGGTACAAGAGACCCAGTACTTC. This sequence encodes CASSIQVQETQYF.

J is TRBJ1-2 and V is TRBV21-1. TRBV21-1 is deemed a pseudogene. The CDR3 runs 16 residues. CDR3 in amino acids: CASSKVGGHPPYGYTF. CDR3 DNA: TGTGCCAGCAGCAAAGTGGGGGGTCACCCGCCCTATGGCTACACCTTC.

This chain uses TRBV29-1 with TRBJ1-2; TRBD1 agrees at 7 bases. There are 14 residues in the CDR3. The germline V gene has CDR1 SQVTM and CDR2 ANQGSEA. V lost 4 bases and J lost 3; bases outside the gene matches: 8. The CDR3 here is CSVGQDRWDYGYTF. The CDR3 region has the DNA TGCAGCGTTGGGCAGGACAGGTGGGACTATGGCTACACCTTC.

This chain joins TRBV9 and TRBJ2-7, with D possibly TRBD1 on 6 matching bases. The ends were cut back, 4 bases at V and 3 bases at J, with 20 bases in the middle. The CDR3 extends over 16 amino acids. Germline V gene data show CDR1 as SGDLS and CDR2 as YYNGEE. This CDR3 is CASSLGQLSVVYEQYF. The CDR3 DNA follows: TGTGCCAGCAGCTTAGGACAGCTTTCAGTTGTCTACGAGCAGTACTTC. Based on the CDR3 plus reference TRBV9 and TRBJ2-7, the full variable domain is DSGVTQTPKHLITATGQRVTLRCSPRSGDLSVYWYQQSLDQGLQFLIQYYNGEERAKGNILERFSAQQFPDLHSELNLSSLELGDSALYFCASSLGQLSVVYEQYFGPGTRLTVT.

The sample holds one count of this clone. V usage is TRBV28 and J usage is TRBJ1-1, with a possible D match to TRBD1 (5 bases). The CDR3 runs 14 residues. Trimming removed 5 bases from V and 6 bases from J, with 16 bases in between. Germline values: CDR1 MDHEN, CDR2 SYDVKM. The CDR3: CASSPPLGASEAFF. CDR3 nucleotides: TGTGCCAGCAGTCCCCCATTAGGGGCATCTGAAGCTTTCTTT.

This clone has a single count. Written as DNA, the CDR3 is TGTGCCAGCAGCCGACCCCGACAGCCACACCGGGAGTATGGAGAGACCCAGTACTTC. Protein: CASSRPRQPHREYGETQYF. V gene TRBV11-3 combines with J gene TRBJ2-5; D perhaps matches TRBD2 (6 bases). Trimming pared 5 bases from V and 4 bases from J, leaving 29 bases between. Germline CDR1 SGHNT, CDR2 YENEEA. CDR3 length: 19 residues.

The V and J genes are TRBV18 and TRBJ1-1; 8 nucleotides agree with TRBD1. Germline CDR1 reads KGHSH; CDR2 reads LQKENI. This CDR3 has 20 residues. The V segment lost 3 bases and the J segment 0 bases; nucleotides outside the gene matches: 18. The DNA of the CDR3 is TGTGCCAGCTCACCGCTAGTGTGGCAGGGGGCACGCGGGTTGAACACTGAAGCTTTCTTT. This codes for CASSPLVWQGARGLNTEAFF. The full variable domain, its missing parts supplied by reference TRBV18 and TRBJ1-1, is NAGVMQNPRHLVRRRGQEARLRCSPMKGHSHVYWYRQLPEEGLKFMVYLQKENIIDESGMPKERFSAEFPKEGPSILRIQQVVRGDSAAYFCASSPLVWQGARGLNTEAFFGQGTRLTVV.

V and J are TRBV20-1 and TRBJ2-2; tentatively, D is TRBD1 (5 bases). This CDR3 spans 15 amino acids. Germline V CDR1 and CDR2: DFQATT, SNEGSKA (reference sequence). Trimming shortened V by 3 bases and J by 8 bases, and 19 bases separated the two germline ends. The CDR3 nucleotides read TGCAGTGCTAGTCGAACAGGATACATTGGGGGGGAGCTGTTTTTT. Translation: CSASRTGYIGGELFF.

CDR3 nucleotides: TGTGCCAGCAGTTTCCGGGTTGGCTACACCTTC. Amino acids: CASSFRVGYTF. The chain recombines TRBV28 with TRBJ1-2; no clear D gene. The length of the CDR3 is 11 residues. CDR1 and CDR2 (germline): MDHEN, SYDVKM. Trimming shortened V by 3 bases and J by 7 bases, and 6 bases separated the two germline ends.

This clone was detected only once. The chain carries TRBV4-1 and TRBJ2-7; 7 bases are shared with TRBD2. The CDR3 is 16 residues long. Per germline, CDR1 MGHRA and CDR2 YSYEKL. After removal of 0 bases from V and 3 bases from J, the junction contained 8 bases not matched to a gene. The CDR3 DNA reads TGCGCCAGCAGCCAAGAGACTCTCCGGGAGGACTACGAGCAGTACTTC. Protein: CASSQETLREDYEQYF.

The CDR3 protein is CASSLRLAGGPEETQYF. CDR3 DNA sequence: TGTGCCAGCAGTTTACGACTAGCGGGAGGGCCGGAAGAGACCCAGTACTTC. The J gene is TRBJ2-5, the V gene TRBV28; the match to TRBD2 covers 14 bases. The trim removed 2 bases at V and 3 bases at J, leaving 5 bases unmatched. Germline V gives CDR1 MDHEN, CDR2 SYDVKM. This CDR3 is 17 amino acids long.

Here the CDR3 reads CSVGLAGEYQETQYF. The CDR3 nucleotides read TGCAGCGTGGGACTAGCGGGAGAGTACCAAGAGACCCAGTACTTC. The rearrangement links TRBV29-1 to TRBJ2-5; 14 bases match TRBD2. Germline CDR1 SQVTM, CDR2 ANQGSEA. J gave up 0 bases and V 6 bases, and 3 bases lay outside the gene matches. The CDR3 loop spans 15 amino acids.

The chain carries TRBV6-5 and TRBJ2-1; D perhaps matches TRBD1 (7 bases). This CDR3 is built from 13 residues. Trimming pared 10 bases from V and 4 bases from J, leaving 14 bases between. CDR1 and CDR2 (germline): MNHEY, SVGAGI. Here the CDR3 reads CATLRDSYNEQFF. The CDR3 DNA reads TGTGCCACCCTGCGGGACAGTTACAATGAGCAGTTCTTC.

The chain employs TRBV28 and TRBJ2-3; 7 nucleotides align to TRBD2. V lost 7 bases and J lost 1; bases outside the gene matches: 8. Germline V gives CDR1 MDHEN, CDR2 SYDVKM. The CDR3 covers 15 residues. CDR3 sequence: CASTRGLAGTDTQYF. The CDR3 DNA follows: TGTGCCAGCACCCGCGGGCTAGCGGGCACAGATACGCAGTATTTT.

The CDR3 spells CAISLQGDVYEQYF. CDR3 coding DNA: TGTGCCATCAGCCTACAGGGGGACGTTTACGAGCAGTACTTC. This chain links TRBV10-3 with TRBJ2-7; 8 positions agree with TRBD1. Germline V gene data show CDR1 as ENHRY and CDR2 as SYGVKD. The CDR3 length is 14 residues. The V segment lost 6 bases and the J segment 4 bases; nucleotides outside the gene matches: 8.